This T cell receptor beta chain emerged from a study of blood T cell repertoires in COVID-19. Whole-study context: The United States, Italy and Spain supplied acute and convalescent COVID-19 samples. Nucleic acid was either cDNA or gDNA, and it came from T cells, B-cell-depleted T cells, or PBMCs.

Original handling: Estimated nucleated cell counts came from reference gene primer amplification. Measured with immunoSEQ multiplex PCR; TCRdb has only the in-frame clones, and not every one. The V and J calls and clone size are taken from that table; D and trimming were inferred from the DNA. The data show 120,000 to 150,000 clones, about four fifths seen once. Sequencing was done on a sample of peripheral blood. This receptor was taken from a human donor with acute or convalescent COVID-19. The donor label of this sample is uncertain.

CDR3 in DNA: TGTGCCAGCAGTTACCAAGGCAGGCCTACCTACGAGCAGTACTTC. It specifies CASSYQGRPTYEQYF. This chain joins TRBV6-5 and TRBJ2-7, with D hard to call. This CDR3 has 15 amino acids. V was clipped by 2 bases and J by 2 bases, with 13 bases between them. From germline, CDR1 is MNHEY and CDR2 SVGAGI.